This T cell receptor (beta chain) was recovered during a study of blood T cell repertoires in COVID-19. Whole-study context: Spain, Italy and the United States supplied samples that represented acute and convalescent COVID-19. PBMCs, B-cell-depleted T cells, or T cells provided the cDNA or gDNA that made up the material.

CDR1 is SGHNT, CDR2 YENEEA, per germline. V dropped 0 bases and J dropped 4; count of bases not matched to a gene: 5. The CDR3 is 15 amino acids. Methods used by the authors: It was from reference gene primer amplification that nucleated cell counts were estimated. Measured with immunoSEQ multiplex PCR; TCRdb has only the in-frame clones, and not every one. V and J calls and clone size follow that table, whereas D and trimming were derived from the DNA. The data contain some 240,000 clones, 89% of them singletons. The specimen sequenced was peripheral blood. The chain joins TRBV11-3 to TRBJ1-2; the match to TRBD1 covers 7 bases. The receptor comes from a middle-aged woman who had recovered from COVID-19. This chain's CDR3 is CASSLDLGTVYGYTF. DNA of the CDR3: TGTGCCAGCAGCTTAGATCTCGGGACAGTCTATGGCTACACCTTC.